This T cell receptor (beta chain) originates from a study of blood T cell repertoires in COVID-19 (dated by TCRdb to about 2020). Some background on the complete study: Samples from collaborators originated in the United States, Italy and Spain and spanned both the acute and convalescent phases of COVID-19. The prospective study material was composed of cDNA or gDNA derived from T cells, B-cell-depleted T cells, or PBMCs. Subjects who had been exposed to COVID-19, were actively infected with it, or had recovered from it provided the deeply sampled blood TCRbeta repertoires that made up the dataset. The repertoires were made available in a free public database intended to serve as a resource for research on the immune response to SARS-CoV-2. Samples came from the ongoing ImmuneRACE study (first 160 participants) plus 1,254 subjects from 6 global collaborators. The sample metadata nearly always contained a de-identified subject ID, COVID-19 status, age in years and sex. Where available, HLA class I and class II types were taken from metadata supplied by the sample provider and were not determined by assay-based typing. Overall results and qualifications from the work: The quantity of clinical and demographic metadata differed by source and by participant and was supplied without curation.

TCRbeta CDR3 regions were amplified from genomic DNA using the immunoSEQ Assay, a bias-controlled multiplex PCR. Per the authors' processing: Within the assay, amplification of reference gene primers was used to estimate how many nucleated cells each sample contained. Sequence reads were collapsed and filtered to measure the absolute abundance of every unique TCRbeta CDR3 rearrangement. For each sample, productive Simpson clonality was calculated as the square root of Simpson's diversity index across productive rearrangements. Here the immuneACCESS table is served through TCRdb, limited to in-frame sequences with V and J called. Missing clones are a known gap in these copies; in checked studies unresolved V genes cover under half, and the rest lacks a known reason. D and trimming were read from the DNA, whereas the V and J calls and clone size are those reported in that table. This sample has some 390,000 clones in its table, and around 91% of those were observed once. The top ten constitute around 1.1% of the sample.

Trimmed from V: 7 bases; trimmed from J: 3 bases; junction bases lacking a gene match: 2. The CDR3, from cysteine to phenylalanine, totals 13 residues. This entry keeps only the CDR3 DNA: 39 bases, framed from base 1. Sequences MDHEN (CDR1) and SYDVKM (CDR2) are obtained from the germline V gene. Comment on this clone: Which antigen it targets is not known. No clone much larger than this one lies a single base away; base qualities are absent.

In the prospective study, participants were roughly 18 to 100 years old, resided in about two dozen geographic areas of the United States, and were enrolled through a virtual design. In the prospective study, participants were assigned to cohorts based on the clinical history participants reported in a screening survey and a study questionnaire. ImmuneRACE Cohort 3 recovered participants were defined by two consecutive negative NP/OP PCR tests, healthcare professional clearance, or symptom resolution. Each participant in the prospective study had whole blood, serum and a nasopharyngeal or oropharyngeal swab collected by mobile phlebotomists. Prospective study participants could optionally give additional blood draws and questionnaires over an approximately two-month period. Before DNA extraction, prospective study blood samples were shipped either frozen or at room temperature.

Sequenced: PBMCs or T cells enriched from blood (not recorded which). This sequence uses TRBV28 and TRBJ2-1, with 8 junctional bases fitting TRBD2. The receptor's source is a man younger than 45 who had recovered from COVID-19. CDR3 loop: CASTSGFYNEQFF. The bases are TGTGCCAGCACTAGCGGGTTCTACAATGAGCAGTTCTTC.